One sample yielded the 2 T cell receptor beta chains listed below, sequenced in a study of blood T cell repertoires in COVID-19. Measured with immunoSEQ multiplex PCR; TCRdb has only the in-frame clones, and not every one. Seen here are approximately 200,000 clones, around 89% observed once, and the top ten hold 3.5% to 4.5%. The sequenced material came from peripheral blood. The receptors shown here come from a woman aged 25 to 39 with acute or convalescent COVID-19.

This clone was seen only once. V usage is TRBV15 and J usage is TRBJ2-2; D is ambiguous. V lost 0 bases, J lost 0 bases, and 8 bases lay in between. Germline-derived CDR1 and CDR2 are LNHNV and YYDKDF (reference sequence). CDR3 length equals 16 residues. CDR3 amino acids: CATSRDLTANTGELFF. The CDR3 DNA reads TGTGCCACCAGCAGAGATCTCACTGCGAACACCGGGGAGCTGTTTTTT.

The rearrangement uses TRBV11-2 and TRBJ1-3; D gene ambiguous. This CDR3 spans 14 amino acids. V lost 4 bases, J lost 1 base, and 8 bases lay in between. Germline-derived CDR1 and CDR2 are SGHAT and FQNNGV. The CDR3 protein is CASSSEESGNTIYF. The CDR3, as DNA: TGTGCCAGCAGCTCTGAGGAGTCTGGAAACACCATATATTTT. Combining the CDR3 with reference TRBV11-2 and TRBJ1-3 gives the whole variable domain EAGVAQSPRYKIIEKRQSVAFWCNPISGHATLYWYQQILGQGPKLLIQFQNNGVVDDSQLPKDRFSAERLKGVDSTLKIQPAKLEDSAVYLCASSSEESGNTIYFGEGSWLTVV.